This TCR beta chain is from a study of cytomegalovirus exposure and HLA in healthy donors. Study information: In a previous analysis, 117 million unique TCR beta sequences were found from some 180 million T cells. The early release's HLA-typed donors yielded roughly 85 million unique TCRs. Whole-study results and caveats: Further analysis was carried out later, and it showed several of the most significant clusters appearing linked to common viral pathogens. The study found most TCR sequences rare, yet found some public TCRs in many donors.

Germline V CDR1 and CDR2: SNHLY, FYNNEI. CDR3 length: 14 amino acids. The junction had 4 bases not matched to a gene; V was cut back by 5 bases and J by 4 bases. The PCR contained 60 Vbeta and 13 Jbeta primers. Assay used: immunoSEQ multiplex PCR; TCRdb lists only in-frame clones, some missing. The sample shows 150,000 to 200,000 clones, approximately 9.5% of them seen only once. For this clone: The antigen is not known.

This chain links TRBV2 with TRBJ2-5; 10 nucleotides match TRBD1. The source is a woman under 40 in good health and CMV-seropositive. The sequencing sample was made of PBMCs. CDR3 sequence (DNA): TGTGCCAGCAGTACCGGGACAGGGGTAGAGACCCAGTACTTC. Translating gives CASSTGTGVETQYF.